The sequence of this T cell receptor beta chain was determined in a study of shared clonotypes between healthy human individuals. Overall study: For every donor, three CD4 naive, three CD4 memory, two CD8 naive and one CD8 memory plates were used. Study-level findings and limits: Non-shared clonotypes were found to have lower generation probabilities than the clonotypes that were shared by all four of the sorted-subset donors. Blood was the only sampled material, and tissue repertoires likely differ. Across subsets, estimated richness was generally greater for naive than for memory populations.

The assay was immunoSEQ multiplex PCR, and TCRdb's table has in-frame clones only and misses some. The table shows roughly 2,000,000 clones, with 90% to 95% occurring only once. Looked up from germline, CDR1 is SGHVS and CDR2 is FNYEAQ. V trimming: 3 bases; J trimming: 5 bases; junction bases outside the gene matches: 1. The CDR3 has 14 amino acids. Only CD45RO-negative cells positively selected for CCR7 counted as naive CD8 cells, so terminally differentiated effector memory CD45RA+ cells were excluded. About this clone: Its antigen remains unidentified.

V usage is TRBV7-6 and J usage is TRBJ2-1, with TRBD2 matching 10 bases. The clonotype was recovered from a man younger than 30 in good health. Some clones in this sample may be carry-over from other donors' samples. The material sequenced was naive CD8+ T cells from PBMCs. The DNA of the CDR3 is TGTGCCAGCAGCTTCCTAGCGGGAGACAATGAGCAGTTCTTC. This encodes CASSFLAGDNEQFF.